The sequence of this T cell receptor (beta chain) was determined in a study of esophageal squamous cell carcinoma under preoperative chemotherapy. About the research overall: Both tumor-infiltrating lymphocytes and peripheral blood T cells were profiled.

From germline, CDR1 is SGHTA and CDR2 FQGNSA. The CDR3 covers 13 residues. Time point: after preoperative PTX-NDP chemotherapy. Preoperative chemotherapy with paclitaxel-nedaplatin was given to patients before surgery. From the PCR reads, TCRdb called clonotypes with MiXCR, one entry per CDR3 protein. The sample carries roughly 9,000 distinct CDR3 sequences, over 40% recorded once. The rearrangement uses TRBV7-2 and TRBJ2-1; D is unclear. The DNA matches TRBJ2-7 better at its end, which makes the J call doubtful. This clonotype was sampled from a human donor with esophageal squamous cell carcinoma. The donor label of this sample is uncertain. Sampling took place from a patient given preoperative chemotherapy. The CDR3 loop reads CASSLVAVYEQYF. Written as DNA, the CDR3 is TGTGCCAGCAGCTTAGTGGCGGTCTACGAGCAGTACTTC.